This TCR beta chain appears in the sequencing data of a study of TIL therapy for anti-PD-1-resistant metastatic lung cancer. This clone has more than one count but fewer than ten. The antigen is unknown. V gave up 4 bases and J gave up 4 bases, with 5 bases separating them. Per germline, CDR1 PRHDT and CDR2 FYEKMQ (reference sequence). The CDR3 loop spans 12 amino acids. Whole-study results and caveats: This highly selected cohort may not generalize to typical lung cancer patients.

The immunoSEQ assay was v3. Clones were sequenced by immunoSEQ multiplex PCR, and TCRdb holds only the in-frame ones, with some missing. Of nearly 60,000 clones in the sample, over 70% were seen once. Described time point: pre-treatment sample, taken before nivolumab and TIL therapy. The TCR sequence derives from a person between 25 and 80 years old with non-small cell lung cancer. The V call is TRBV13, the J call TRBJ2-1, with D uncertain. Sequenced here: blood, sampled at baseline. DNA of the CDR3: TGTGCCAGCAGCTCCGGTTACAATGAGCAGTTCTTC. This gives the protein CASSSGYNEQFF.